This T cell receptor (beta chain) stems from a study of control samples from healthy donors and cancer patients. Data came from immunoSEQ multiplex PCR; TCRdb stores just in-frame clones and leaves some out. The table shows 130,000 to 150,000 clones, with just under 95% occurring only once. V lost 2 bases and J lost 7; bases outside the gene matches: 11. CDR3 length: 16 residues. Germline V lookup: CDR1 MNHEY, CDR2 SVGAGI. Sequencing used PBMCs. The rearrangement uses TRBV6-5 and TRBJ2-5; 9 bases line up with TRBD2. The TCR comes from a man aged 55 to 69 with colorectal cancer. CDR3 DNA: TGTGCCAGCAGTTACGATGGCGGGGGGGCCGCCGGGACCCAGTACTTC. Translation: CASSYDGGGAAGTQYF.